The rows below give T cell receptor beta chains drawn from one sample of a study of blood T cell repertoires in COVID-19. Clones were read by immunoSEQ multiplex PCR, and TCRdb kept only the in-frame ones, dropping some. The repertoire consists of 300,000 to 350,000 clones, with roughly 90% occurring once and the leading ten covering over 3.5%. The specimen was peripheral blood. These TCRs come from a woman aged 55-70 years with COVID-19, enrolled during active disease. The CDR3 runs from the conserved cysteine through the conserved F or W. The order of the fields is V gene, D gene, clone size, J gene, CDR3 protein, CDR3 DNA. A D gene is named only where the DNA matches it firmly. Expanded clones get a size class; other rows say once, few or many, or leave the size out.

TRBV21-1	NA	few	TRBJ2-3	CASRAQLAVTDTQYF	TGTGCCAGCAGGGCCCAACTAGCGGTCACAGATACGCAGTATTTT
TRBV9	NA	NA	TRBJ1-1	CASSVTLEDTEAFF	TGTGCCAGCAGCGTAACCCTAGAGGACACTGAAGCTTTCTTT
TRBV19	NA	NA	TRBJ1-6	CASSSGWRSPLHF	TGTGCCAGTAGTAGCGGGTGGCGTTCACCCCTCCACTTT
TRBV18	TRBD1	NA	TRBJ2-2	CASRGPSTGELFF	TGTGCCAGCAGGGGGCCGAGCACCGGGGAGCTGTTTTTT
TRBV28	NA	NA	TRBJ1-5	CASSLTQFGIQHF	TGTGCCAGCAGTCTGACTCAATTCGGAATTCAGCATTTT
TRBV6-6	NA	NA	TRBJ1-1	CASSSTTGGGEAFF	TGTGCCAGCAGTTCCACGACAGGTGGCGGTGAAGCTTTCTTT
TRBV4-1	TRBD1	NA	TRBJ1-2	CASSQGQGSYGYTF	TGCGCCAGCAGCCAAGGACAGGGTAGCTATGGCTACACCTTC
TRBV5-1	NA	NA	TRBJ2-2	CASSLMLGDTGELFF	TGCGCCAGCAGCTTGATGCTCGGGGACACCGGGGAGCTGTTTTTT
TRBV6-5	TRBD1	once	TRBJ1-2	CASRRDRNYGYTF	TGTGCCAGCAGACGGGACAGGAACTATGGCTACACCTTC
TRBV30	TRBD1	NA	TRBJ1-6	CAWSRDSSYNSPLHF	TGTGCCTGGAGCCGGGACAGCTCCTATAATTCACCCCTCCACTTT
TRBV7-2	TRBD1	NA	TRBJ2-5	CASSSDRGSRETQYF	TGTGCCAGCAGCTCGGACAGGGGAAGCAGAGAGACCCAGTACTTC
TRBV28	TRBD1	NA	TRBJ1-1	CASSPPGGITEAFF	TGTGCCAGCAGTCCGCCAGGGGGCATAACTGAAGCTTTCTTT
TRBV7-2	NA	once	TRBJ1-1	CASSPTGQGGTEAFF	TGTGCCAGCAGCCCTACTGGGCAGGGCGGAACTGAAGCTTTCTTT
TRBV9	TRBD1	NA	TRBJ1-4	CASSADRSFEKLFF	TGTGCCAGCAGCGCGGACAGGTCTTTTGAAAAACTGTTTTTT
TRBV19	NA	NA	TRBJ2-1	CASSIRTVTYNEQFF	TGTGCCAGTAGTATACGGACAGTGACTTACAATGAGCAGTTCTTC
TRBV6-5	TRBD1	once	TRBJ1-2	CASSTGTGNYGYTF	TGTGCCAGCAGCACAGGGACAGGGAACTATGGCTACACCTTC
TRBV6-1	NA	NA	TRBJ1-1	CASSEAGGPREAFF	TGTGCCAGCAGTGAAGCAGGAGGGCCCCGTGAAGCTTTCTTT
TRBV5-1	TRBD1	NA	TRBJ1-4	CASSLAAGGGPNEKLFF	TGCGCCAGCAGCTTGGCGGCAGGGGGTGGTCCTAATGAAAAACTGTTTTTT
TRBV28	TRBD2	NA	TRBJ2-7	CASYTLGSGGTYEQYF	TGTGCCAGCTATACGTTGGGTAGCGGGGGAACCTACGAGCAGTACTTC
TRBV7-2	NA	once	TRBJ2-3	CASSLGSTDTQYF	TGTGCCAGCAGCTTAGGTAGTACAGATACGCAGTATTTT
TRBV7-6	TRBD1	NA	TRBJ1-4	CASSRRQGSYEKLFF	TGTGCCAGCAGCCGCCGACAGGGGTCATATGAAAAACTGTTTTTT
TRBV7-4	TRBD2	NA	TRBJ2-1	CASSLMAGVNEQFF	TGTGCCAGCAGCTTAATGGCGGGGGTCAATGAGCAGTTCTTC
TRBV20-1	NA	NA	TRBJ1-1	CSAGNTEAFF	TGCAGTGCCGGGAACACTGAAGCTTTCTTT
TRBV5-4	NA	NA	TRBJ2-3	CASSLKWGGPRFNTDTQYF	TGTGCCAGCAGCTTGAAGTGGGGGGGGCCCCGATTCAACACAGATACGCAGTATTTT
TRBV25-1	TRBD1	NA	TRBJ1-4	CASSETSGTGSEKLFF	TGTGCCAGCAGTGAGACCTCCGGGACAGGGAGTGAAAAACTGTTTTTT
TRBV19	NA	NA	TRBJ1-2	CASSNAGTENGYTF	TGTGCCAGTAGTAACGCCGGGACTGAGAACGGCTACACCTTC
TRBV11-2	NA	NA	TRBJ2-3	CASSSGDVDTDTQYF	TGTGCCAGCAGCTCGGGGGACGTCGACACAGATACGCAGTATTTT
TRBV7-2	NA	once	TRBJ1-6	CASSLPRDIRRSSPLHF	TGTGCCAGCAGCTTACCCCGGGACATTAGAAGGAGTTCACCCCTCCACTTT
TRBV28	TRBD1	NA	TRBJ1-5	CASSPPGGGNQPQHF	TGTGCCAGCAGTCCCCCAGGGGGAGGCAATCAGCCCCAGCATTTT
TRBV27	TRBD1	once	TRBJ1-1	CASSLWTGGTGRKAFF	TGTGCCAGCAGTTTATGGACAGGGGGCACGGGAAGGAAAGCTTTCTTT
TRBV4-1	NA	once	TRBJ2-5	CASSQDVGGRETQYF	TGCGCCAGCAGCCAAGACGTAGGGGGACGGGAGACCCAGTACTTC
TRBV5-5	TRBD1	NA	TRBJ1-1	CASTPRGQMNTEAFF	TGTGCCAGCACCCCAAGGGGGCAGATGAACACTGAAGCTTTCTTT
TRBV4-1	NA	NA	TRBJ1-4	CASSQEMREKLFF	TGCGCCAGCAGCCAAGAAATGCGGGAAAAACTGTTTTTT
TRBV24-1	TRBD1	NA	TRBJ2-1	CATSDVSYGTGGGNEQFF	TGTGCCACCAGTGATGTGTCCTACGGGACAGGAGGGGGGAATGAGCAGTTCTTC
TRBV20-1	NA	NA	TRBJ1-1	CSAELNTEAFF	TGCAGTGCAGAGTTGAACACTGAAGCTTTCTTT
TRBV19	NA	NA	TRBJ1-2	CASSRTRDYGYTF	TGTGCCAGTAGTAGGACACGGGACTATGGCTACACCTTC
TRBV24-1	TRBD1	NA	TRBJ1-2	CATGQGAHGYTF	TGTGCCACCGGACAGGGGGCTCATGGCTACACCTTC
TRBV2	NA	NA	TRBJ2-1	CASTEGRTGEYNEQFF	TGTGCCAGCACCGAAGGGAGGACAGGAGAATACAATGAGCAGTTCTTC
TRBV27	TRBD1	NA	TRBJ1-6	CASSIRDRENSPLHF	TGTGCCAGCAGTATCCGGGACAGGGAGAATTCACCCCTCCACTTT
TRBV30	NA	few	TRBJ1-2	CAWSVSVGGGYTF	TGTGCCTGGAGTGTAAGTGTGGGAGGTGGCTACACCTTC
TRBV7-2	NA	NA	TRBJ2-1	CASSLDGQSRNEQFF	TGTGCCAGCAGCTTAGACGGACAGTCCCGCAATGAGCAGTTCTTC
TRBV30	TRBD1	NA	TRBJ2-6	CAWSSGGGGGANVLTF	TGTGCCTGGAGTTCAGGGGGCGGAGGTGGGGCCAACGTCCTGACTTTC
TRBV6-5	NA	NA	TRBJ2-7	CASSYSVTDSYEQYF	TGTGCCAGCAGTTACTCGGTCACAGACTCCTACGAGCAGTACTTC
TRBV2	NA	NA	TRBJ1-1	CASQDSPEAFF	TGTGCCAGCCAGGACAGCCCTGAAGCTTTCTTT
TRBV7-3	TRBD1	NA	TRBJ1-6	CASSLLSQGRSPLHF	TGTGCCAGCAGCTTATTATCACAGGGGAGATCACCCCTCCACTTT
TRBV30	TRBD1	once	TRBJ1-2	CAWSQTGDGYTF	TGTGCCTGGAGTCAGACAGGGGACGGCTACACCTTC
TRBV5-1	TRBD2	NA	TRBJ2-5	CASSRGVETQYF	TGCGCCAGCAGCCGGGGGGTAGAGACCCAGTACTTC
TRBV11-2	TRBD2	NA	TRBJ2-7	CASSLGALAGDEQYF	TGTGCCAGCAGCTTAGGGGCCCTCGCGGGGGACGAGCAGTACTTC
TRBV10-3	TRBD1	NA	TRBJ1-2	CAISESTGTGRNYGYTF	TGTGCCATCAGTGAGTCTACTGGGACAGGACGAAACTATGGCTACACCTTC
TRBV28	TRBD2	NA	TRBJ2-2	CASGYGGGGTGELFF	TGTGCCAGCGGGTATGGCGGGGGGGGCACCGGGGAGCTGTTTTTT